These 27 T cell receptor beta chains were sequenced from one sample in a study of blood T cell repertoires in COVID-19. TCRdb's table, derived via immunoSEQ multiplex PCR, lists solely in-frame clones and lacks some. The table shows about 230,000 clones, with more than 70% occurring only once. The sequencing input was PBMCs or T cells enriched from blood (not recorded which). These receptors were collected from a woman aged 40 to 50 with acute COVID-19.

The chain combines TRBV29-1 with TRBJ1-4, with D possibly being TRBD1 (5 bases). This CDR3 has 13 amino acids. Trimming shortened V by 4 bases and J by 5 bases, and 11 bases separated the two germline ends. Germline CDR1 SQVTM, CDR2 ANQGSEA. As DNA, the CDR3 is TGCAGCGTTGTCGTGGGGCCGAATGAAAAACTGTTTTTT. Encoded protein: CSVVVGPNEKLFF. The full variable domain, in which reference TRBV29-1 and TRBJ1-4 provide the parts outside the CDR3, is SAVISQKPSRDICQRGTSLTIQCQVDSQVTMMFWYRQQPGQSLTLIATANQGSEATYESGFVIDKFPISRPNLTFSTLTVSNMSPEDSSIYLCSVVVGPNEKLFFGSGTQLSVL.

The chain is built from TRBV11-2 and TRBJ2-5; 10 bases map to TRBD1. The germline V gene encodes CDR1 SGHAT and CDR2 FQNNGV. V dropped 6 bases and J dropped 4; count of bases not matched to a gene: 5. This CDR3 is 14 amino acids long. CDR3 region: CASSGQGDRETQYF. The CDR3, as DNA: TGTGCCAGCAGTGGACAGGGGGACCGAGAGACCCAGTACTTC.

This chain connects TRBV6-1 to TRBJ2-2; possibly TRBD1 for D (5 bases). V shed 2 bases and J shed 4 bases, with 14 bases lying between them. Germline loops: CDR1 MNHNS, CDR2 SASEGT. This CDR3 contains 16 residues. CDR3 loop: CASSEPTAYGTGELFF. CDR3 bases: TGTGCCAGCAGTGAACCGACAGCTTATGGCACCGGGGAGCTGTTTTTT.

This chain connects TRBV7-2 to TRBJ2-1, with 9 bases matching TRBD1. The CDR3 spans 19 residues. CDR1 is SGHTA and CDR2 is FQGNSA in the germline V gene. The trim removed 5 bases at V and 6 bases at J, leaving 20 bases unmatched. The CDR3 loop reads CASSLQGAAGAGSLNEQFF. Here the CDR3 DNA reads TGTGCCAGCAGCCTACAGGGGGCTGCAGGGGCAGGGTCTCTCAATGAGCAGTTCTTC.

J is TRBJ1-5 and V is TRBV27; D is uncertain. Trimming took 4 bases from V and 1 from J, leaving 14 bases between them. Germline values: CDR1 MNHEY, CDR2 SMNVEV (reference sequence). The CDR3 is 16 amino acids. CDR3 sequence reads: CASSSSDMYSNQPQHF. The CDR3 DNA is TGTGCCAGCAGTTCATCCGACATGTACAGCAATCAGCCCCAGCATTTT.

This chain connects TRBV14 to TRBJ1-1; D perhaps matches TRBD1 (6 bases). This CDR3 comprises 14 residues. Trimming took off 5 bases at V and 3 bases at J, with 13 bases between the two ends. Per germline, CDR1 SGHDN and CDR2 FVKESK. The chain's CDR3 is CASSTQGWDTEAFF. In DNA form, the CDR3 reads TGTGCCAGCAGCACCCAGGGGTGGGACACTGAAGCTTTCTTT.

V and J are TRBV2 and TRBJ2-3, with 8 bases aligning to TRBD2. V was pared by 10 bases and J by 6 bases, with 12 bases of the junction left unmatched. This CDR3 has 14 residues. The germline CDR1 and CDR2 sequences are SNHLY and FYNNEI. In DNA, the CDR3 is TGTGCCACCGATAGCGGGACCCCGGAGGATACGCAGTATTTT. Translation: CATDSGTPEDTQYF.

The chain recombines TRBV9 with TRBJ2-5; TRBD1 matches 8 bases. The CDR3 covers 16 residues. The germline V gene has CDR1 SGDLS and CDR2 YYNGEE. The V segment lost 2 bases and the J segment 5 bases; nucleotides outside the gene matches: 11. The CDR3 is CASSVTGAYTSETQYF. The CDR3 DNA follows: TGTGCCAGCAGCGTGACAGGGGCCTACACCTCTGAGACCCAGTACTTC.

The V call is TRBV7-9, the J call TRBJ1-6; no firm D call. Germline loops: CDR1 SEHNR, CDR2 FQNEAQ (reference sequence). The germline V and J ends were trimmed by 1 base and 7 bases, with 5 bases remaining between them. The CDR3 runs 13 residues. The CDR3: CASSLEHNSPLHF. The CDR3 DNA follows: TGTGCCAGCAGCTTAGAGCACAATTCACCCCTCCACTTT.

V is TRBV14 and J is TRBJ2-7; 10 bases align to TRBD2. Germline V gene lookup returns CDR1 SGHDN and CDR2 FVKESK. The CDR3 is 17 amino acids. Unmatched junction bases numbered 5, after V lost 0 bases and J lost 0 bases. The CDR3 is CASSQEGPSGSSYEQYV. The CDR3 bases are TGTGCCAGCAGCCAAGAAGGCCCTAGCGGGAGCTCCTACGAGCAGTACGTC.

The V gene is TRBV25-1, the J gene TRBJ2-5, with D maybe TRBD2 (5 bases). Germline V gene data show CDR1 as MGHDK and CDR2 as SYGVNS. This CDR3 is 12 amino acids long. The V end was cut by 4 bases, the J end by 13 bases, with 16 bases between. The CDR3 bases are TGTGCCAGCAGTGCCGGGGAGCTCGTGTGGTACTTC. This codes for CASSAGELVWYF.

This chain connects TRBV2 to TRBJ1-2; D is perhaps TRBD1 (6 bases). CDR3 length: 13 residues. V lost 7 bases, J lost 9 bases, and 18 bases lay in between. CDR1 is SNHLY, CDR2 FYNNEI, per germline. The CDR3 loop is CASTSLSGGSYTF. CDR3 coding DNA: TGTGCCAGCACCAGTTTGTCGGGGGGCAGCTACACCTTC.

V and J are TRBV4-2 and TRBJ2-5, with 8 nucleotides matching TRBD1. Trimming removed 4 bases from V and 2 bases from J; junction bases left unmatched: 6. CDR3 length: 15 amino acids. Germline V gene lookup returns CDR1 LGHNA and CDR2 YNFKEQ. In nucleotides, the CDR3 is TGTGCCAGCAGCCGCCGGCAGGGGGCACAAGAGACCCAGTACTTC. Its translation: CASSRRQGAQETQYF.

The V call is TRBV12-3 or TRBV12-4, the J call TRBJ1-1; no firm D call. The CDR3 has 13 amino acids. Trimming pared 3 bases from V and 8 bases from J, leaving 13 bases between. This CDR3 reads CASSFLGRSEAFF. The CDR3 bases are TGTGCCAGCAGTTTCCTGGGGAGGTCGGAAGCTTTCTTT.

This chain joins TRBV5-1 and TRBJ2-7; maybe TRBD2 (5 bases). The CDR3 extends over 13 amino acids. Looked up from germline, CDR1 is SGHRS and CDR2 is YFSETQ. V shed 4 bases and J shed 3 bases, with 11 bases lying between them. CDR3 sequence (DNA): TGCGCCAGCAGCAACGAGGGTCTCTACGAGCAGTACTTC. Amino acid sequence: CASSNEGLYEQYF.

V usage is TRBV19 and J usage is TRBJ2-1; TRBD2 matches 9 bases. The germline V gene encodes CDR1 LNHDA and CDR2 SQIVND (reference sequence). This CDR3 is 17 amino acids long. The trim removed 5 bases at V and 7 bases at J, leaving 15 bases unmatched. This chain's CDR3 is CASSFRGRAFLRNEQFF. CDR3 coding DNA: TGTGCCAGTAGTTTCCGCGGGAGGGCCTTTCTCAGGAATGAGCAGTTCTTC. The full variable domain, its missing parts supplied by reference TRBV19 and TRBJ2-1, is DGGITQSPKYLFRKEGQNVTLSCEQNLNHDAMYWYRQDPGQGLRLIYYSQIVNDFQKGDIAEGYSVSREKKESFPLTVTSAQKNPTAFYLCASSFRGRAFLRNEQFFGPGTRLTVL.

The chain couples TRBV4-3 to TRBJ2-1, with TRBD2 matching 9 bases. The CDR3 spans 16 residues. CDR1 and CDR2 (germline): LGHNA, YSLEER. After removal of 2 bases from V and 2 bases from J, the junction contained 4 bases not matched to a gene. The CDR3 region has the DNA TGCGCCAGCAGCCAAAGCGGGGGGTCAGCCTACAATGAGCAGTTCTTC. It encodes CASSQSGGSAYNEQFF.

The chain recombines TRBV18 with TRBJ2-7; 10 bases agree with TRBD1. The length of the CDR3 is 15 residues. The V and J ends lost 6 bases and 2 bases, in that order; junction bases with no gene match: 7. Per germline, CDR1 KGHSH and CDR2 LQKENI. CDR3 in amino acids: CASSPGGQGTYEQYF. For the CDR3, the DNA is TGTGCCAGCTCCCCCGGGGGACAGGGGACCTACGAGCAGTACTTC. The entire variable domain, with the rest obtained from reference TRBV18 and TRBJ2-7, is as follows: NAGVMQNPRHLVRRRGQEARLRCSPMKGHSHVYWYRQLPEEGLKFMVYLQKENIIDESGMPKERFSAEFPKEGPSILRIQQVVRGDSAAYFCASSPGGQGTYEQYFGPGTRLTVT.

The chain uses TRBV18 and TRBJ2-1, with 13 bases identical to TRBD2. J was trimmed by 2 bases and V by 2 bases; bases with no gene match: 3. The CDR3 sequence is 17 residues long. The germline V gene has CDR1 KGHSH and CDR2 LQKENI. CDR3 region: CASSPLGLAGAYNEQFF. The CDR3 coding sequence is TGTGCCAGCTCACCATTAGGACTAGCGGGAGCCTACAATGAGCAGTTCTTC.

The V call is TRBV10-2, the J call TRBJ2-1; D is unresolved. The ends were cut back, 2 bases at V and 4 bases at J, with 3 bases in the middle. The germline V gene has CDR1 WSHSY and CDR2 SAAADI. The CDR3 runs to 12 residues. The CDR3 here is CASSELYNEQFF. CDR3 nucleotide sequence: TGCGCCAGCAGTGAGCTGTACAATGAGCAGTTCTTC.

CDR3 coding DNA: TGTGCCAGCAGCCAAGTCACCCAGGGATACGTACCTGAAGCTTTCTTT. This gives the protein CASSQVTQGYVPEAFF. The rearrangement links TRBV4-2 to TRBJ1-1; tentatively, D is TRBD1 (5 bases). V lost 1 base and J lost 6, with 18 bases in between. The length of the CDR3 is 16 residues. Germline V CDR1 and CDR2: LGHNA, YNFKEQ.

This chain uses TRBV7-2 with TRBJ2-5; the D gene is possibly TRBD1 (6 bases). The V and J ends lost 5 bases and 0 bases respectively, with 13 bases between them. CDR1 SGHTA and CDR2 FQGNSA come from the germline V gene. The CDR3 contains 15 residues. CDR3 in amino acids: CASSPQGRNQETQYF. Written as DNA, the CDR3 is TGTGCCAGCAGCCCCCAGGGGCGGAACCAAGAGACCCAGTACTTC.

V usage is TRBV30 and J usage is TRBJ1-5; 9 bases fit TRBD1. The CDR3 extends over 14 amino acids. With 4 bases clipped from V and 7 bases from J, the junction kept 8 bases outside the gene matches. Germline V lookup: CDR1 GTSNPN, CDR2 SVGIG (reference sequence). CDR3 amino acids: CAWNQGQGRQPQHF. The CDR3 bases are TGTGCCTGGAACCAGGGACAGGGCCGCCAGCCCCAGCATTTT.

V usage is TRBV10-3 and J usage is TRBJ1-1; 12 nucleotides match TRBD1. V dropped 11 bases and J dropped 6; count of bases not matched to a gene: 13. The CDR3 length is 15 residues. Germline V gene data show CDR1 as ENHRY and CDR2 as SYGVKD. CDR3 coding DNA: TGTGCCTCCCCCCGGGACAGGGGGCATTGGTCTGAAGCTTTCTTT. It is translated as CASPRDRGHWSEAFF.

The chain recombines TRBV5-8 with TRBJ2-3; tentative D call: TRBD2 (5 bases). V was trimmed by 2 bases and J by 8 bases, leaving 12 bases between them. The CDR3 contains 13 residues. CDR1 and CDR2 from the germline V gene are SGHTS and YDEGEE. The DNA of the CDR3 is TGTGCCAGCAGCTTTGACCCCGCGGGTACGCAGTATTTT. Translation: CASSFDPAGTQYF.

The gene calls are TRBV6-5 and TRBJ1-4, with unresolved D. V shed 6 bases and J shed 3 bases, with 8 bases lying between them. The CDR3 length is 13 residues. Germline V CDR1 and CDR2: MNHEY, SVGAGI. In DNA form, the CDR3 reads TGTGCCAGCAGGGCCGCTTCTAATGAAAAACTGTTTTTT. Translation gives CASRAASNEKLFF.

The chain employs TRBV27 and TRBJ1-6; 11 bases are shared with TRBD1. Germline assignment: CDR1 MNHEY and CDR2 SMNVEV (reference sequence). J was trimmed by 7 bases and V by 7 bases; bases with no gene match: 15. This CDR3 region has 18 residues. CDR3 sequence: CASTLRGRDRGLNSPLHF. CDR3 bases: TGTGCCAGCACCCTCAGGGGTCGGGACAGGGGGTTAAATTCACCCCTCCACTTT.